These T cell receptor beta chains were read from a single sample in a study of T cells in Graves' hyperthyroidism and ophthalmopathy. TCRdb fed the multiplex PCR reads into MiXCR, producing one record per CDR3 protein. The data show around 180,000 distinct CDR3 sequences, 15% to 20% seen once. The sample taken for sequencing was blood. The receptors were gathered from a woman aged 45-65 years with Graves' hyperthyroidism. The CDR3 runs from the conserved cysteine through the conserved F or W.

V	J	CDR3
TRBV7-8	TRBJ1-2	CASTPRSRAYGYTF
TRBV12-3/TRBV12-4	TRBJ2-7	CASSPGGSRSYEQYF
TRBV28	TRBJ2-7	CASSLIGSYEQYF
TRBV19	TRBJ1-5	CASSIGKQGQPQHF
TRBV11-2	TRBJ1-4	CASSEMTINEKLFF
TRBV3-1	TRBJ2-7	CASSHDGRSQQYF
TRBV6-1	TRBJ1-5	CASSRTTGVVGQPQHF
TRBV15	TRBJ2-4	CATSKLGDIQYF
TRBV4-1	TRBJ1-1	CASSLQSRVTEAFF
TRBV11-2	TRBJ2-7	CASSPRTSGSDEQYF
TRBV4-1	TRBJ1-5	CASSQELAGVQPQHF